Following are 2 T cell receptor beta chains from one sample sequenced in a study of cytomegalovirus exposure and HLA in healthy donors listed by TCRdb under 2017. Receptor amplification or capture employed the immunoSEQ multiplex PCR assay. For the multiplex PCR, a mixture combining 60 forward primers for TCR Vbeta segments and 13 reverse primers for TCR Jbeta segments was used. This immuneACCESS table, as held by TCRdb, lists in-frame sequences with V and J called but not all clones. Of the missing ones, under half trace to an unresolved V gene in checked studies; the others have no known cause. This sample gives some 190,000 clones in total; 77% of them show up just once. The top ten clonotypes cover less than 2.5% of the sample. Sequenced: PBMCs. These receptors were taken from a woman aged 25 to 39 in good health and CMV-seropositive.

The gene calls are TRBV20-1 and TRBJ2-5, with unresolved D. Germline V lookup: CDR1 DFQATT, CDR2 SNEGSKA (reference sequence). Trimming pared 2 bases from V and 2 bases from J, leaving 3 bases between. There are 11 residues in the CDR3. Here the CDR3 DNA reads TGCAGTGCTAGAATACAAGAGACCCAGTACTTC. It yields the protein CSARIQETQYF.

This chain connects TRBV7-2 to TRBJ1-4; 7 bases line up with TRBD1. V gave up 0 bases and J gave up 8 bases; unmatched junction bases: 6. Per germline, CDR1 SGHTA and CDR2 FQGNSA. The CDR3 contains 15 residues. The CDR3 reads CASSLAPGGYEKLFF. The DNA of the CDR3 is TGTGCCAGCAGCTTAGCGCCAGGGGGATACGAAAAACTGTTTTTT.